What follows describes a single TCR beta chain. This record comes from a study of chemoradiotherapy in HPV16-positive cancers. Profiling relied on immunoSEQ multiplex PCR, and the TCRdb table lists in-frame clones only, not all of them. This table holds about 15,000 clones, around 70% found once. Between the trimmed V and J ends, which lost 5 bases and 5 bases, there was a span of 12 bases. CDR3 length: 14 residues. Germline V gene sequence: CDR1 MNHEY, CDR2 SMNVEV (reference sequence). This sequence was found in a human donor with HPV-associated anogenital cancer. The genes are TRBV27 and TRBJ1-4, with no clear D. The source was tumor tissue, collected from a patient who underwent chemoradiotherapy. The DNA of the CDR3 is TGTGCCAGCAGTCCCCTCCAATTCAATGAAAAACTGTTTTTT. Translation gives CASSPLQFNEKLFF.